This TCR beta chain originates from a study of cytomegalovirus exposure and HLA in healthy donors. Study results and limitations: In a later analysis, V- and J-gene trimming of beta chains associated with a DCLRE1C missense variant, replicated independently. Upon later analysis, TCR association rates were observed to vary by HLA locus, being highest for DRB1 and lowest for HLA-C.

The study ran its PCR with 60 Vbeta and 13 Jbeta primers. Measured with immunoSEQ multiplex PCR; TCRdb has only the in-frame clones, and not every one. Of 210,000 or so clones listed, 70% to 85% are singletons. Trimming shortened V by 0 bases and J by 1 base, and 13 bases separated the two germline ends. Looked up from germline, CDR1 is MGHRA and CDR2 is YSYEKL. This CDR3 is 16 amino acids long. To note about this clone: No antigen is known for it.

This TCR derives from a girl aged 2 to 10 in good health and CMV-seronegative. The sequencing input was PBMCs. The chain couples TRBV4-1 to TRBJ2-7; possible D gene TRBD2, 5 bases. The CDR3 DNA is TGCGCCAGCAGCCAAGATCTTACCGGAGGTTCCTACGAGCAGTACTTC. This translates into CASSQDLTGGSYEQYF.